This record concerns one T cell receptor beta chain sequence. The antigen remains unidentified. The record originates from a study of cytomegalovirus exposure and HLA in healthy donors. Study details: As an earlier analysis found, around 200 million T cells yielded 90 million to 140 million unique TCR beta sequences. There were some 380 genotyped donors. Of these, about 86% fell in the genetic ancestry cluster associated with self-reported Caucasian donors.

The ends were cut back, 3 bases at V and 2 bases at J, with 4 bases in the middle. The CDR3 contains 12 residues. Germline V gives CDR1 MDHEN, CDR2 SYDVKM. Study-level findings and limits: Later work showed greater clonal expansion in HLA-associated TCR beta chains than in equally common others. Altogether, 160 or so TCR beta chains were recorded as cytomegalovirus-associated.

The PCR contained 60 Vbeta and 13 Jbeta primers. The table came from immunoSEQ multiplex PCR; TCRdb's copy has only in-frame clones and leaves some out. The sample consists of roughly 150,000 clones, around four fifths of them appearing once. The sequence was collected from a man aged 25 to 40 in good health and CMV-seronegative. The chain couples TRBV28 to TRBJ1-1; D call uncertain. Sequencing was performed on PBMCs. CDR3 amino acids: CASSFLNTEAFF. CDR3 sequence (DNA): TGTGCCAGCAGTTTTTTAAACACTGAAGCTTTCTTT.